This T cell receptor beta chain was captured by sequencing in a study of human T cells and chemical hapten exposure. Whole-study context: In the approximately 25-week study, patients were dosed weekly with diphenylcyclopropenone on the scalp throughout. Alopecia universalis, totalis or areata was present in patients who were mostly female.

Germline CDR1 reads WSHSY; CDR2 reads SAAADI. V lost 3 bases and J lost 0, with 3 bases in between. This CDR3 has 14 amino acids. Via MiXCR, TCRdb re-called the RACE reads, giving one row per CDR3 protein. The sample lists approximately 52,000 distinct CDR3 sequences, approximately 10% occurring once. Time point meaning: patch test 1, 2 weeks after DPC sensitization. Documented treatment: therapeutic diphenylcyclopropenone sensitization with weekly scalp DPC. Before extraction, the whole blood was not fractionated, and total RNA was taken from it. In every case, blood was obtained before the patch test was applied. Study-wide results and caveats: Each of the donors had alopecia, so their immune responses may not resemble those of healthy people.

As for this clonotype: Its antigen is unknown.

This chain joins TRBV10-2 and TRBJ2-6; D gene unclear. This specimen consisted of whole blood, obtained in connection with sensitization to the hapten diphenylcyclopropenone (DPC). The sequence was collected from a woman aged 40 to 50 with alopecia areata. Some clones in this sample may be carry-over from other donors' samples. The CDR3 protein is CASSDVSGANVLTF. The CDR3 DNA is TGCGCCAGCAGTGACGTCTCTGGGGCCAACGTCCTGACTTTC.